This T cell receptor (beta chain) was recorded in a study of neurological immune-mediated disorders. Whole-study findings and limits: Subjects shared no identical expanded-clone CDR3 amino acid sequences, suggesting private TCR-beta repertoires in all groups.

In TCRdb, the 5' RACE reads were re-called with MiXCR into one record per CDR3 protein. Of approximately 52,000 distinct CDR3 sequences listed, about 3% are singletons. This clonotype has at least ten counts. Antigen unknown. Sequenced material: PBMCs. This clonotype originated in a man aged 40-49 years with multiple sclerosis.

DNA for the CDR3: TGCGCCAGCAGGACAGAACCTAATGAAAAACTGTTTTTT. This translates into CASRTEPNEKLFF. This chain links TRBV5-1 with TRBJ1-4; D is perhaps TRBD1 (5 bases). Trimming took 5 bases from V and 3 from J, leaving 8 bases between them. Germline lookup yields CDR1 SGHRS and CDR2 YFSETQ. CDR3 length: 13 residues.